This is a list of T cell receptor beta chains from one sample in a study of OX40 agonist ivuxolimab in advanced cancers. Here immunoSEQ multiplex PCR was the method, and the copy in TCRdb shows in-frame clones only, minus some. The sample has approximately 35,000 clones, under 85% seen once; the top ten hold around 18%. Material: CD4+ or CD8+ T cells sorted from blood, obtained in a trial of the OX40 agonist ivuxolimab. All receptors come from an adult with an advanced solid tumor such as melanoma, head and neck, liver or kidney cancer. Both conserved end residues are part of each CDR3. Each record gives: clone size, J gene, V gene, D gene, CDR3 protein, CDR3 DNA. A D gene is named only where the DNA matches it firmly. A row's size may be missing; if present it is once, few, many or a size class.

NA | TRBJ1-2 | TRBV9 | NA | CASSPRVGGVDEGYTF | TGTGCCAGCAGCCCCCGAGTTGGGGGGGTCGACGAGGGCTACACCTTC
NA | TRBJ2-3 | TRBV5-6 | TRBD1 | CASSPGTGFDTQYF | TGTGCCAGCAGCCCCGGGACAGGGTTCGATACGCAGTATTTT
NA | TRBJ1-2 | TRBV5-1 | TRBD1 | CASSWTGVGYTF | TGCGCCAGCAGCTGGACAGGAGTTGGCTACACCTTC
NA | TRBJ1-1 | TRBV19 | NA | CASSWRGRNTEAFF | TGTGCCAGTAGCTGGAGGGGGAGGAACACTGAAGCTTTCTTT
NA | TRBJ1-5 | TRBV10-2 | NA | CASSDHINQPQHF | TGCGCCAGCAGTGATCACATAAATCAGCCCCAGCATTTT
NA | TRBJ1-2 | TRBV15 | NA | CATSREEGDGYTF | TGTGCCACCAGCAGAGAAGAAGGGGATGGCTACACCTTC
few | TRBJ1-1 | TRBV7-6 | NA | CASSPVSMSMNTEAFF | TGTGCCAGCAGCCCCGTGTCGATGTCTATGAACACTGAAGCTTTCTTT
NA | TRBJ2-1 | TRBV7-6 | TRBD2 | CASSPFPSGIWFF | TGTGCCAGCAGCCCCTTTCCTAGCGGGATTTGGTTCTTC
once | TRBJ2-1 | TRBV5-1 | TRBD2 | CASSSGLAGGYEQFF | TGCGCCAGCAGCTCCGGACTAGCGGGAGGATACGAGCAGTTCTTC
medium-sized | TRBJ2-3 | TRBV2 | TRBD1 | CASRLMTGDTDTQYF | TGTGCCAGCAGGCTGATGACAGGGGACACAGATACGCAGTATTTT
few | TRBJ2-7 | TRBV5-1 | NA | CASMGDSYEQYF | TGCGCCAGCATGGGGGACTCCTACGAGCAGTACTTC
NA | TRBJ1-1 | TRBV28 | TRBD1 | CASSNPRQGPEAFF | TGTGCCAGCAGTAACCCCCGACAGGGACCTGAAGCTTTCTTT
few | TRBJ1-1 | TRBV7-2 | NA | CASSLATGGPNTEAFF | TGTGCCAGCAGCTTGGCGACAGGCGGGCCTAACACTGAAGCTTTCTTT
NA | TRBJ2-7 | TRBV5-4 | TRBD1 | CASSPIQGVLYEQYF | TGTGCCAGCAGCCCAATCCAGGGGGTTCTATACGAGCAGTACTTC
NA | TRBJ2-3 | TRBV9 | TRBD1 | CASSGGTGMITDTQYF | TGTGCCAGCAGCGGGGGGACAGGGATGATCACAGATACGCAGTATTTT
NA | TRBJ2-7 | TRBV27 | NA | CASIGWTEQYF | TGTGCCAGCATCGGATGGACCGAGCAGTACTTC
NA | TRBJ1-6 | TRBV16 | NA | CASSQWSYSPLHF | TGTGCCAGCAGCCAATGGTCCTATTCACCCCTCCACTTT
NA | TRBJ1-1 | TRBV4-1 | NA | CASSQEGSPEAFF | TGCGCCAGCAGCCAAGAAGGCAGCCCAGAAGCTTTCTTT
NA | TRBJ1-4 | TRBV4-1 | NA | CASSQDYRTNEKLFF | TGCGCCAGCAGCCAAGACTACAGAACTAATGAAAAACTGTTTTTT
NA | TRBJ2-7 | TRBV29-1 | NA | CSASSGFSYEQYF | TGCAGCGCCTCCTCGGGTTTCTCCTACGAGCAGTACTTC
NA | TRBJ1-2 | TRBV9 | NA | CASSPEGGSRGYTF | TGTGCCAGCAGCCCAGAAGGGGGGTCTCGAGGCTACACCTTC
NA | TRBJ2-3 | TRBV11-3 | NA | CASSGRTSDTQYF | TGTGCCAGCAGCGGACGTACTAGCGATACGCAGTATTTT
NA | TRBJ2-3 | TRBV7-6 | TRBD2 | CASSSGLLTDTQYF | TGTGCCAGCAGCTCGGGACTACTCACAGATACGCAGTATTTT